This T cell receptor beta chain is drawn from a study of T cells in Graves' hyperthyroidism and ophthalmopathy. As for this clonotype: Its matching antigen is unknown.

The study, taken as a whole, reports: In simple terms, a model built on 13 V-J features told ophthalmopathy apart from stable hyperthyroidism.

Amplified TCR beta CDR3 regions came from RNA transcripts. First-round RT-PCR with HTBI primers amplified the TCR CDR3 region. TCRdb re-derived calls from the multiplex PCR reads in MiXCR, one entry per CDR3 protein. The sample records over 550,000 distinct CDR3 sequences, 16% being singletons. Germline V lookup: CDR1 GTSNPN, CDR2 SVGIG (reference sequence). The CDR3 has 14 residues. The junction had 2 bases not matched to a gene; V was cut back by 1 base and J by 4 bases. The clonotype was recovered from a woman aged 18-35 years with Graves' hyperthyroidism. Sequenced material: blood. This chain joins TRBV30 and TRBJ1-5, with TRBD1 matching over 9 bases. The CDR3 DNA follows: TGTGCCTGGAGTGGAGGACAGGGGAATCAGCCCCAGCATTTT. Translating it yields CAWSGGQGNQPQHF.